Each of the 26 T cell receptor beta chains below was sequenced from the same sample in a study of T cell repertoires in cytomegalovirus infection (dated by TCRdb to the late 2010s). Instrument on record: Illumina HiSeq 1500. Clones were called with MiXCR by TCRdb after fastp trimmed the public reads at Q25, and only in-frame beta chains were retained. Every distinct CDR3 protein forms one entry, paired with its most common genes and DNA. The table for this sample lists about 300,000 distinct CDR3 sequences; about a quarter of them were counted only once. The ten largest clones take up approximately 13% of the sample. The sequenced sample consisted of PBMCs. These receptors all stem from a human donor in good health (CMV status not recorded). Some clones in this sample may be carry-over from other donors' samples.

This chain links TRBV2 with TRBJ2-2; D is undetermined. Germline V lookup: CDR1 SNHLY, CDR2 FYNNEI. The CDR3 is 14 residues long. V lost 7 bases to trimming and J lost 1 base, with 10 bases between them. The CDR3 here is CASKARQNTGELFF. CDR3 in DNA: TGTGCCAGCAAAGCCAGACAGAACACCGGGGAGCTGTTTTTT.

This chain connects TRBV28 to TRBJ2-6; the match to TRBD2 covers 7 bases. Germline-derived CDR1 and CDR2 are MDHEN and SYDVKM. CDR3 length equals 17 residues. V was clipped by 3 bases and J by 0 bases; unmatched bases: 5. DNA for the CDR3: TGTGCCAGCAGTTTCGGGGGGTCCAACTCTGGGGCCAACGTCCTGACTTTC. It is translated as CASSFGGSNSGANVLTF.

This clonotype has a count of ten or more. The chain employs TRBV7-2 and TRBJ2-1, with D uncertain. Trimming shortened V by 4 bases and J by 6 bases, and 10 bases separated the two germline ends. The germline V gene has CDR1 SGHTA and CDR2 FQGNSA. The CDR3 contains 13 residues. The CDR3 loop is CASSYRTGNEQFF. The CDR3 DNA reads as TGTGCCAGCAGCTACCGGACGGGCAATGAGCAGTTCTTC.

The V and J genes are TRBV27 and TRBJ2-7, with TRBD2 matching over 8 bases. This CDR3 is 15 amino acids long. Unmatched junction bases numbered 9, after V lost 5 bases and J lost 3 bases. Germline V gene lookup returns CDR1 MNHEY and CDR2 SMNVEV (reference sequence). The CDR3 protein is CASSPSSGGLYEQYV. CDR3 DNA: TGTGCCAGCAGTCCCTCTTCGGGAGGGCTCTACGAGCAGTACGTC.

This clonotype was observed a handful of times. The rearrangement links TRBV28 to TRBJ2-6, with D tentatively TRBD1 (6 bases). V was clipped by 4 bases and J by 0 bases, with 16 bases between them. This CDR3 is 18 amino acids long. The germline CDR1 and CDR2 sequences are MDHEN and SYDVKM. CDR3 nucleotides: TGTGCCAGCAGTTCCGGACAGACCACTCACTCTGGGGCCAACGTCCTGACTTTC. Translating gives CASSSGQTTHSGANVLTF.

A remark on this clonotype: This may arise from a read error, as a much more abundant clone is one base away. The chain has TRBV20-1 and TRBJ2-5; possible D gene TRBD2, 5 bases. V was shortened by 2 bases and J by 5 bases, with 12 bases between the two germline ends. CDR1 and CDR2 (germline): DFQATT, SNEGSKA (reference sequence). The CDR3 extends over 13 amino acids. The CDR3 nucleotides read TGCAGTGCTAGAAAGCTAGCTTACGAGACCCAGTACTTC. Protein product: CSARKLAYETQYF.

The V call is TRBV6-5, the J call TRBJ1-2; no firm D call. The germline gives CDR1 MNHEY, CDR2 SVGAGI. The V end lost 5 bases, the J end lost 1 base, and 8 bases lay between the germline ends. The CDR3 is 13 amino acids. The CDR3, as DNA: TGTGCCAGCAGTGAACGAGGTAACTATGGCTACACCTTC. Encoded protein: CASSERGNYGYTF.

The chain has TRBV2 and TRBJ2-3, with TRBD1 matching 8 bases. CDR1 and CDR2 (germline): SNHLY, FYNNEI. V lost 5 bases, J lost 1 base, and 5 bases stayed unmatched. The CDR3 has 15 amino acids. In DNA form, the CDR3 reads TGTGCCAGCAGTAAACAGGGGGTACGCACAGATACGCAGTATTTT. Amino acid sequence: CASSKQGVRTDTQYF.

This chain uses TRBV28 with TRBJ2-1, with D hard to call. The V gene's germline CDR1 is MDHEN and CDR2 SYDVKM. Trimming left V 5 bases short and J 8 bases short, with 13 bases between. This CDR3 spans 13 amino acids. The CDR3 DNA sequence: TGTGCCAGCAGTATCCCGGTACCCCATGAGCAGTTCTTC. This translates into CASSIPVPHEQFF.

In its sample, this clonotype was seen many times. The chain recombines TRBV7-2 with TRBJ2-7; D not resolved. Germline CDR1 and CDR2: SGHTA and FQGNSA. The ends were cut back, 1 base at V and 4 bases at J, with 11 bases in the middle. The CDR3 has 14 residues. The CDR3 here is CASSLDASTYEQYF. For the CDR3, the DNA is TGTGCCAGCAGCTTAGACGCCTCTACATACGAGCAGTACTTC.

CDR3 coding DNA: TGTGCCAGCAGTTTGGACAGGAGAAATCAGCCCCAGCATTTT. Amino acid sequence: CASSLDRRNQPQHF. This chain uses TRBV28 with TRBJ1-5; 7 positions match TRBD1. This CDR3 has 14 residues. J was trimmed by 4 bases and V by 3 bases; bases with no gene match: 3. Per the germline V gene, CDR1 is MDHEN and CDR2 is SYDVKM.

This clonotype was recorded at least ten times. CDR3 residues: CASIRTASTDTQYF. CDR3 bases: TGTGCCAGCATTAGGACGGCTAGCACAGATACGCAGTATTTT. The chain is built from TRBV12-3 or TRBV12-4 and TRBJ2-3; D gene uncertain. Trimming stripped 7 bases from V and 0 bases from J, with 11 bases between. The CDR3 spans 14 residues.

There are many counts of this clonotype. The rearrangement links TRBV7-2 to TRBJ1-1; D is ambiguous. Germline values: CDR1 SGHTA, CDR2 FQGNSA. Deletions cut 0 bases from V and 3 bases from J, with 8 bases between. The CDR3 consists of 14 residues. CDR3 sequence (DNA): TGTGCCAGCAGCTTAGCGCTAGCATACACTGAAGCTTTCTTT. It is translated as CASSLALAYTEAFF.

With regard to this clonotype: The junction differs from germline at one of its ends, possibly a read error. The chain is built from TRBV30 and TRBJ2-1; 9 positions match TRBD1. The V gene's germline CDR1 is GTSNPN and CDR2 SVGIG (reference sequence). The CDR3 is 15 amino acids. The CDR3 here is CAWSVGTGSFNEQFF. The CDR3 DNA follows: TGTGCCTGGAGTGTTGGGACAGGGTCCTTCAATGAGCAGTTCTTC. The whole variable domain, remainder taken from reference TRBV30 and TRBJ2-1, is SQTIHQWPATLVQPVGSPLSLECTVEGTSNPNLYWYRQAAGRGLQLLFYSVGIGQISSEVPQNLSASRPQDRQFILSSKKLLLSDSGFYLCAWSVGTGSFNEQFFGPGTRLTVL.

The rearrangement joins TRBV28 to TRBJ2-7; 9 positions agree with TRBD2. Germline assignment: CDR1 MDHEN and CDR2 SYDVKM. The CDR3 length is 15 residues. Trimming cost V 5 bases and J 2 bases; bases outside gene matches: 7. The chain's CDR3 is CASSPPSGTTYEQYF. DNA of the CDR3: TGTGCCAGCAGTCCACCTAGCGGGACCACCTACGAGCAGTACTTC.

The chain recombines TRBV6-1 with TRBJ2-3, with a tentative D call TRBD2 (5 bases). Trimming left V 5 bases short and J 6 bases short, with 15 bases between. This CDR3 has 14 amino acids. Germline-derived CDR1 and CDR2 are MNHNS and SASEGT. The CDR3 is CASSYDGVQDTQYF. The CDR3 nucleotides read TGTGCCAGCAGTTACGACGGGGTGCAGGATACGCAGTATTTT.

This clonotype showed up just a few times. The chain is built from TRBV28 and TRBJ2-5, with no clear D. Trimming stripped 1 base from V and 4 bases from J, with 10 bases between. CDR1 is MDHEN, CDR2 SYDVKM, per germline. The CDR3 covers 14 residues. CDR3 sequence reads: CASSLYTSVETQYF. The CDR3 DNA follows: TGTGCCAGCAGTTTATATACGAGTGTAGAGACCCAGTACTTC.

The table lists this clonotype with a few counts. The chain carries TRBV12-3 or TRBV12-4 and TRBJ2-5; TRBD1 agrees at 9 bases. The CDR3 totals 15 residues. V gave up 4 bases and J gave up 3 bases; unmatched junction bases: 6. CDR3 sequence (DNA): TGTGCCAGCAGTTCCGGACAGGGGAGGGAAGAGACCCAGTACTTC. Protein sequence: CASSSGQGREETQYF.

The chain joins TRBV15 to TRBJ1-6; 7 bases fit TRBD1. The CDR3 extends over 18 amino acids. V gave up 0 bases and J gave up 7 bases; unmatched junction bases: 12. The germline V gene has CDR1 LNHNV and CDR2 YYDKDF (reference sequence). The CDR3 coding sequence is TGTGCCACCAGCAGAGATACCCCTAGGGACAGTCTGAATTCACCCCTCCACTTT. Translated, it gives CATSRDTPRDSLNSPLHF.

This clonotype has only one observation. V is TRBV11-2 and J is TRBJ1-3; D is possibly TRBD1 (5 bases). Germline lookup yields CDR1 SGHAT and CDR2 FQNNGV. The germline V and J ends were trimmed by 1 base and 12 bases, with 16 bases remaining between them. There are 14 residues in the CDR3. The CDR3 DNA is TGTGCCAGCAGCTTAGCGGGGGTCAAAGACAACATATATTTT. Translation gives CASSLAGVKDNIYF.

The V and J genes are TRBV6-2 or TRBV6-3 and TRBJ2-3, with 9 bases identical to TRBD1. V gave up 4 bases and J gave up 5 bases; unmatched junction bases: 10. This CDR3 has 16 amino acids. Germline loops: CDR1 MNHEY, CDR2 SVGEGT. DNA for the CDR3: TGTGCCAGCAGTTCGACAGGGGGTTTAAAATTAGATACGCAGTATTTT. Its translation is CASSSTGGLKLDTQYF.

This clonotype occurred a few times. This sequence joins TRBV6-1 and TRBJ1-1, with D possibly being TRBD1 (6 bases). CDR1 is MNHNS and CDR2 is SASEGT in the germline V gene. The CDR3 is 14 residues long. With 4 bases removed from V and 7 bases from J, the gap between germline ends came to 16 bases. The DNA of the CDR3 is TGTGCCAGCAGTGCGGACAGCCACTCTTTTGAAGCTTTCTTT. Protein: CASSADSHSFEAFF.

The rearrangement uses TRBV28 and TRBJ2-5; 7 nucleotides align to TRBD1. Germline CDR1 reads MDHEN; CDR2 reads SYDVKM. The CDR3 totals 14 residues. The V segment lost 4 bases and the J segment 4 bases; nucleotides outside the gene matches: 6. The chain's CDR3 is CASSSRAGGETQYF. CDR3 DNA: TGTGCCAGCAGTTCGCGGGCAGGGGGAGAGACCCAGTACTTC.

This clonotype was counted at least ten times. This rearrangement joins TRBV7-2 to TRBJ2-7; perhaps TRBD2 as D (6 bases). This CDR3 is built from 16 residues. V lost 1 base and J lost 0, with 13 bases in between. CDR1 SGHTA and CDR2 FQGNSA come from the germline V gene. The CDR3 DNA is TGTGCCAGCAGCTTAGTATCGGGCGGGAACTCCTACGAGCAGTACTTC. Translation gives CASSLVSGGNSYEQYF.

The chain combines TRBV12-3 or TRBV12-4 with TRBJ2-1; D not certain. V was cut by 1 base and J by 13 bases, with 14 bases left in between. The CDR3 is 13 amino acids. The DNA of the CDR3 is TGTGCCAGCAGTTTAGTCATTGACCTAGACCAGTTCTTC. Amino acids: CASSLVIDLDQFF.

The chain combines TRBV7-2 with TRBJ2-5; D gene uncertain. Trimming cost V 8 bases and J 4 bases, with 8 bases left between them. From germline, CDR1 is SGHTA and CDR2 FQGNSA. This CDR3 has 11 amino acids. Here the CDR3 DNA reads TGTGCCAGCTACTTATTAGAGACCCAGTACTTC. Its translation is CASYLLETQYF.